These T cell receptor beta chains were read from a single sample in a study of molecular identifiers for immune sequencing clone quantification. TCRdb reprocessed the PCR reads via MiXCR and lists one record per CDR3 protein. There are 40,000 to 50,000 distinct CDR3 sequences in the sample; 15% to 20% occur only once, and under 1.3% lies in the top ten. Specimen: naive CD8+ T cells from blood, with Jurkat cell RNA spiked in. These receptors were collected from a human donor in good health. Some libraries in this study had Jurkat cell RNA spiked in. Both conserved end residues are part of each CDR3. D genes are given only for firm matches. A clone size is listed for some rows: how often the clone was seen (once, few, many), or a class if it is expanded.

TRBV6-1	NA	TRBJ1-6	many	CASNGTGTNSPLHF	TGTGCCAGCAACGGGACGGGGACTAATTCACCCCTCCACTTT
TRBV4-3	NA	TRBJ1-4	many	CASSQDRDAGKELFF	TGCGCCAGCAGCCAAGATCGGGATGCAGGGAAGGAACTGTTTTTT
TRBV30	NA	TRBJ2-3	NA	CAWSPSTGSTDTQYF	TGTGCCTGGAGTCCGTCGACAGGAAGCACAGATACGCAGTATTTT
TRBV19	NA	TRBJ2-2	NA	CASSMGGRELFF	TGTGCCAGTAGTATGGGGGGCCGGGAGCTGTTTTTT
TRBV7-2	NA	TRBJ2-7	many	CASRPTTDARYEQYF	TGTGCCAGCAGACCAACTACCGACGCACGCTACGAGCAGTACTTC
TRBV9	TRBD2	TRBJ2-6	few	CASSVDPLLAESSGANVLTF	TGTGCCAGCAGCGTAGACCCCTTACTAGCGGAGAGCTCTGGGGCCAACGTCCTGACTTTC
TRBV6-5	TRBD1	TRBJ2-7	many	CASSTDRGPNEQYF	TGTGCCAGCAGTACGGACAGGGGGCCAAACGAGCAGTACTTC
TRBV28	TRBD2	TRBJ2-1	NA	CASSSSSGSHEQFF	TGTGCCAGCAGTTCCTCCAGCGGGAGTCATGAGCAGTTCTTC
TRBV7-9	NA	TRBJ2-5	many	CASSSGAALETQYF	TGTGCCAGCAGCTCAGGGGCGGCTTTAGAGACCCAGTACTTC
TRBV5-4	NA	TRBJ1-1	many	CASSWGTTEAFF	TGTGCCAGCAGCTGGGGGACAACTGAAGCTTTCTTT
TRBV28	NA	TRBJ1-1	many	CASTPRSGYLYFTEAFF	TGTGCCAGCACCCCCAGGTCAGGGTACCTTTACTTCACTGAAGCTTTCTTT
TRBV20-1	TRBD1	TRBJ1-5	many	CSATRTGGNSNQPQHF	TGCAGTGCCACTAGGACAGGGGGCAACAGCAATCAGCCCCAGCATTTT
TRBV9	NA	TRBJ2-1	once	CASSTGASSYNEQSF	TGTGCCAGCAGCACAGGAGCAAGCTCCTACAATGAGCAGTCCTTC
TRBV27	NA	TRBJ1-4	many	CASKGTANEKLFF	TGTGCCAGCAAGGGCACCGCCAATGAAAAACTGTTTTTT
TRBV4-3	NA	TRBJ2-7	NA	CASSQDRAGGEQYF	TGCGCCAGCAGCCAAGATCGGGCCGGGGGCGAGCAGTACTTC
TRBV20-1	NA	TRBJ1-1	many	CSAERDGVDTEAFF	TGCAGTGCCGAACGTGATGGGGTCGACACTGAAGCTTTCTTT
TRBV2	TRBD2	TRBJ2-2	many	CASSGDRRLAGDNTGELFF	TGTGCCAGCAGCGGGGACCGGAGACTAGCGGGAGACAACACCGGGGAGCTGTTTTTT